This T cell receptor beta chain was sequenced in a study of cytomegalovirus exposure and HLA in healthy donors. The CDR3 runs to 16 residues. With 3 bases clipped from V and 3 bases from J, the junction kept 10 bases outside the gene matches. Germline V gives CDR1 MNHNS, CDR2 SASEGT. PCR employed 60 Vbeta and 13 Jbeta primers. The method was immunoSEQ multiplex PCR; TCRdb's version includes in-frame clones alone and lacks a portion of them. This table holds approximately 98,000 clones, roughly 70% found once. The chain links TRBV6-1 to TRBJ2-7; 8 nucleotides agree with TRBD2. The sample comprised PBMCs. This receptor was identified in a male donor in good health and CMV-seronegative. The DNA for the CDR3 is TGTGCCAGCAGTGACCAGCGGGGGACTACCTACTACGAGCAGTACTTC. This translates into CASSDQRGTTYYEQYF.